One sample yielded the 28 T cell receptor beta chains listed below, sequenced in a study of response to subunit inactivated influenza vaccine. Using its own MiXCR run on the RT-PCR reads, TCRdb lists one record per CDR3 protein. The sample yields hundreds of thousands of distinct CDR3 sequences, around 14% seen once. The sequences come from PBMCs from blood, collected 12 days after vaccination. All receptors derive from a man between 50 and 59 years old who received an inactivated influenza vaccine.

This clonotype has more than one count but fewer than ten. V usage is TRBV12-3 or TRBV12-4 and J usage is TRBJ2-2, with 9 bases that match TRBD2. V gave up 3 bases and J gave up 4 bases; unmatched junction bases: 3. This CDR3 contains 15 residues. CDR3 sequence reads: CASSFGLASTGELFF. CDR3 nucleotides: TGTGCCAGCAGTTTCGGACTAGCGAGCACCGGGGAGCTGTTTTTT.

The chain is built from TRBV24-1 and TRBJ2-3, with 10 positions matching TRBD1. Per germline, CDR1 KGHDR and CDR2 SFDVKD. Germline trimming cut 4 bases from V and 2 bases from J; bases unmatched to any gene: 8. The length of the CDR3 is 17 residues. CDR3 in amino acids: CATSERGTGAVTDTQYF. CDR3 in DNA: TGTGCCACCAGTGAGAGGGGGACAGGGGCGGTCACAGATACGCAGTATTTT.

This clonotype was recorded at least ten times. The rearrangement joins TRBV7-9 to TRBJ2-5; D is unresolved. CDR3 length: 16 residues. V dropped 2 bases and J dropped 2 bases, with 15 bases sitting between them. Germline CDR1 reads SEHNR; CDR2 reads FQNEAQ (reference sequence). CDR3 in DNA: TGTGCCAGCAGCTTACTTTTATGGACGGAACAAGAGACCCAGTACTTC. This codes for CASSLLLWTEQETQYF.

This clonotype was observed at least ten times. V is TRBV29-1 and J is TRBJ1-1; D remains unclear. V was cut by 7 bases and J by 7 bases, with 16 bases left in between. The CDR3 has 12 amino acids. Germline CDR1 reads SQVTM; CDR2 reads ANQGSEA. The CDR3 nucleotides read TGCAGCGCTCATCACGACGTTGGTGAAGCTTTCTTT. Protein product: CSAHHDVGEAFF. The full variable domain, its missing parts supplied by reference TRBV29-1 and TRBJ1-1, is SAVISQKPSRDICQRGTSLTIQCQVDSQVTMMFWYRQQPGQSLTLIATANQGSEATYESGFVIDKFPISRPNLTFSTLTVSNMSPEDSSIYLCSAHHDVGEAFFGQGTRLTVV.

This chain joins TRBV5-1 and TRBJ1-5; no clear D. The germline V gene has CDR1 SGHRS and CDR2 YFSETQ. The CDR3 covers 13 residues. V was clipped by 1 base and J by 4 bases, with 6 bases between them. The CDR3 DNA is TGCGCCAGCAGCTTGTTCCCAAATCAGCCCCAGCATTTT. As protein: CASSLFPNQPQHF.

The chain couples TRBV24-1 to TRBJ2-1; TRBD2 matches 9 bases. After removal of 6 bases from V and 2 bases from J, the junction contained 7 bases not matched to a gene. CDR1 KGHDR and CDR2 SFDVKD come from the germline V gene. The CDR3 sequence is 16 residues long. The CDR3 sequence is CATSSSGADTYNEQFF. The DNA of the CDR3 is TGTGCCACCAGTTCTAGCGGGGCCGACACCTACAATGAGCAGTTCTTC.

The chain couples TRBV6-5 to TRBJ2-3; TRBD2 agrees at 12 bases. The CDR3 extends over 15 amino acids. J gave up 3 bases and V 2 bases, and 0 bases lay outside the gene matches. The germline CDR1 and CDR2 sequences are MNHEY and SVGAGI. DNA for the CDR3: TGTGCCAGCAGTTACCTAGCGGGAGGGACAGATACGCAGTATTTT. Translating gives CASSYLAGGTDTQYF.

This chain connects TRBV29-1 to TRBJ1-5; TRBD1 agrees at 7 bases. The CDR3 length is 15 residues. V lost 6 bases and J lost 1; bases outside the gene matches: 9. Germline loops: CDR1 SQVTM, CDR2 ANQGSEA. For the CDR3, the DNA is TGCAGCGTCGGTTTTCAGACAGGGAGCAATCAGCCCCAGCATTTT. Translated, it gives CSVGFQTGSNQPQHF. Based on the CDR3 plus reference TRBV29-1 and TRBJ1-5, the full variable domain is SAVISQKPSRDICQRGTSLTIQCQVDSQVTMMFWYRQQPGQSLTLIATANQGSEATYESGFVIDKFPISRPNLTFSTLTVSNMSPEDSSIYLCSVGFQTGSNQPQHFGDGTRLSIL.

This clonotype was observed a few times. V and J are TRBV11-3 and TRBJ2-7, with 7 positions matching TRBD2. Trimming removed 1 base from V and 2 bases from J; junction bases left unmatched: 14. Germline loops: CDR1 SGHNT, CDR2 YENEEA. CDR3 length: 18 residues. The CDR3 loop reads CASSLVGGGRTKAYEQYF. CDR3 DNA: TGTGCCAGCAGCTTAGTTGGCGGGGGTCGAACTAAAGCCTACGAGCAGTACTTC.

This clonotype was seen only a few times. CDR3 loop: CASKGTSGGSGEQFF. The CDR3 DNA sequence: TGTGCCAGCAAAGGGACTAGCGGGGGGTCTGGGGAGCAGTTCTTC. The chain is built from TRBV12-3 or TRBV12-4 and TRBJ2-1; 15 bases fit TRBD2. The CDR3 totals 15 residues. V lost 7 bases and J lost 10; bases outside the gene matches: 8.

This clonotype has only a few counts. The CDR3 protein is CASSSGQTLDGYTF. The DNA for the CDR3 is TGCGCCAGCAGCTCAGGACAGACCTTAGATGGCTACACCTTC. The rearrangement uses TRBV5-1 and TRBJ1-2; weak D call: TRBD1 (6 bases). The V and J ends lost 3 bases and 6 bases respectively, with 15 bases between them. The CDR3 totals 14 residues. Germline-derived CDR1 and CDR2 are SGHRS and YFSETQ.

The chain is built from TRBV20-1 and TRBJ2-1, with 10 bases aligning to TRBD2. The CDR3 has 15 residues. With V trimmed by 4 bases and J by 5 bases, 8 bases remained unmatched. Germline V gene lookup returns CDR1 DFQATT and CDR2 SNEGSKA (reference sequence). CDR3 nucleotides: TGCAGTGCTACCAGACTAGCGGGCTACGACAATGAGCAGTTCTTC. This sequence encodes CSATRLAGYDNEQFF.

The V call is TRBV7-9, the J call TRBJ2-7, with TRBD1 matching 7 bases. The junction had 9 bases not matched to a gene; V was cut back by 4 bases and J by 6 bases. Germline CDR1 reads SEHNR; CDR2 reads FQNEAQ (reference sequence). CDR3 length: 14 amino acids. In nucleotides, the CDR3 is TGTGCCAGCAGCTCCCGGACAGGTACTAGCGAGCAGTACTTC. This gives the protein CASSSRTGTSEQYF.

This clonotype was found many times. CDR3: CASSLGIWESTDTQYF. The CDR3 coding sequence is TGCGCCAGCAGCTTGGGAATTTGGGAGAGCACAGATACGCAGTATTTT. The chain recombines TRBV5-1 with TRBJ2-3, with D perhaps TRBD2 (5 bases). This CDR3 has 16 residues. V was pared by 0 bases and J by 0 bases, with 11 bases between. CDR1 and CDR2 from the germline V gene are SGHRS and YFSETQ.

This clonotype occurred a few times. The V and J genes are TRBV5-1 and TRBJ1-1; 10 bases align to TRBD1. The germline CDR1 and CDR2 sequences are SGHRS and YFSETQ. This CDR3 contains 18 residues. With 4 bases clipped from V and 0 bases from J, the junction kept 12 bases outside the gene matches. The CDR3 bases are TGCGCCAGCAGCGCCACACCGGGACAGGGGAAAATGAACACTGAAGCTTTCTTT. It is translated as CASSATPGQGKMNTEAFF.

There are many counts of this clonotype. The V call is TRBV10-3, the J call TRBJ1-6; no firm D call. Trimming pared 8 bases from V and 9 bases from J, leaving 17 bases between. Germline CDR1 and CDR2: ENHRY and SYGVKD. The CDR3 totals 14 residues. CDR3 in DNA: TGTGCCATCCGCGGGGAAAGCAAACGTTCACCCCTCCACTTT. Its translation is CAIRGESKRSPLHF.

In this sample, this clonotype turned up many times. V and J are TRBV9 and TRBJ2-1; D is unclear. With 1 base removed from V and 4 bases from J, the gap between germline ends came to 9 bases. Germline V lookup: CDR1 SGDLS, CDR2 YYNGEE. The CDR3 contains 14 residues. This chain's CDR3 is CASSVQPSYNEQFF. Here the CDR3 DNA reads TGTGCCAGCAGCGTACAACCGAGTTACAATGAGCAGTTCTTC.

The chain combines TRBV9 with TRBJ2-5; D is possibly TRBD2 (6 bases). The CDR3 totals 14 residues. Between the trimmed V and J ends, which lost 1 base and 5 bases, there was a span of 12 bases. CDR1 and CDR2 (germline): SGDLS, YYNGEE. CDR3 protein: CASSVTPGGETQYF. In nucleotides, the CDR3 is TGTGCCAGCAGCGTAACCCCAGGAGGGGAGACCCAGTACTTC.

The CDR3 region is CASSSRGQGGYITGELFF. DNA of the CDR3: TGTGCCAGCAGCTCACGGGGACAGGGGGGATACATCACCGGGGAGCTGTTTTTT. The chain employs TRBV11-2 and TRBJ2-2; 11 positions agree with TRBD1. The CDR3 sequence is 18 residues long. Germline-derived CDR1 and CDR2 are SGHAT and FQNNGV. Losses at the gene ends were 4 bases for V and 4 bases for J; bases not matched to a gene: 11.

This chain uses TRBV12-3 or TRBV12-4 with TRBJ2-5, with D possibly matching TRBD2 (6 bases). The ends were cut back, 3 bases at V and 2 bases at J, with 10 bases in the middle. This CDR3 spans 14 amino acids. The CDR3 DNA reads TGTGCCAGCAGTTTTGGGGGGTGGCAAGAGACCCAGTACTTC. Its translation is CASSFGGWQETQYF.

This clonotype occurred a few times. The chain links TRBV11-2 to TRBJ2-1; D not certain. Trimming took off 0 bases at V and 5 bases at J, with 8 bases between the two ends. Germline V gives CDR1 SGHAT, CDR2 FQNNGV. CDR3 length: 14 residues. The CDR3 bases are TGTGCCAGCAGCTTAGATTGGTTAGACAATGAGCAGTTCTTC. It translates to CASSLDWLDNEQFF.

The chain carries TRBV4-2 and TRBJ2-3; TRBD2 matches at 7 bases. The V gene end was trimmed by 0 bases and the J gene end by 1 base; junction bases not matched to a gene: 7. The CDR3 length is 17 residues. CDR1 and CDR2 from the germline V gene are LGHNA and YNFKEQ. This CDR3 is CASSQDPGSGGTDTQYF. The DNA for the CDR3 is TGTGCCAGCAGCCAAGATCCGGGCAGCGGGGGCACAGATACGCAGTATTTT.

V usage is TRBV19 and J usage is TRBJ1-1, with D possibly being TRBD1 (6 bases). Trimming shortened V by 6 bases and J by 3 bases, and 11 bases separated the two germline ends. CDR1 LNHDA and CDR2 SQIVND come from the germline V gene (reference sequence). The CDR3 spans 13 residues. CDR3 sequence (DNA): TGTGCCAGTAGAACAGGGTTGGACACTGAAGCTTTCTTT. Encoded protein: CASRTGLDTEAFF.

This clonotype was seen a handful of times. This chain links TRBV20-1 with TRBJ2-7; TRBD1 is a possible D gene (5 bases). The germline gives CDR1 DFQATT, CDR2 SNEGSKA (reference sequence). Trimming pared 5 bases from V and 0 bases from J, leaving 8 bases between. There are 12 residues in the CDR3. CDR3 loop: CSAYRSSYEQYF. Written as DNA, the CDR3 is TGCAGTGCTTACAGGAGCTCCTACGAGCAGTACTTC.

The chain has TRBV29-1 and TRBJ2-7, with D perhaps matching TRBD1 (7 bases). V was shortened by 2 bases and J by 5 bases, with 13 bases between the two germline ends. CDR3 length: 13 residues. Germline values: CDR1 SQVTM, CDR2 ANQGSEA. CDR3 DNA: TGCAGCGTTGAATCCGGAGGGGGCAACGAGCAGTACTTC. Its protein product is CSVESGGGNEQYF.

The chain links TRBV12-3 or TRBV12-4 to TRBJ1-4; D remains unclear. Deletions cut 4 bases from V and 3 bases from J, with 9 bases between. The CDR3 loop spans 14 amino acids. The CDR3 is CASSSGQPNEKLFF. CDR3 nucleotide sequence: TGTGCCAGCAGTTCGGGCCAACCTAATGAAAAACTGTTTTTT.

The rearrangement joins TRBV2 to TRBJ2-1; D gene uncertain. Germline-derived CDR1 and CDR2 are SNHLY and FYNNEI. V lost 8 bases, J lost 4 bases, and 15 bases lay in between. The CDR3 loop spans 14 amino acids. DNA of the CDR3: TGTGCCAGCGGTGCAGGACCCAATTACAATGAGCAGTTCTTC. Amino acids: CASGAGPNYNEQFF.

The V gene is TRBV4-3, the J gene TRBJ1-5, with D uncertain. This CDR3 contains 17 residues. Trimming cost V 0 bases and J 2 bases, with 14 bases left between them. Germline V gene lookup returns CDR1 LGHNA and CDR2 YSLEER. The CDR3 DNA sequence: TGCGCCAGCAGCCAAGATATTACGGTTGGGGGCAATCAGCCCCAGCATTTT. Translating gives CASSQDITVGGNQPQHF.